The 23 T cell receptor beta chains in this list originate from one sample, sequenced in a study of identical twins (dated by TCRdb to the mid-2010s). The method behind the library was 5' RACE. For sequencing, an Illumina HiSeq 2000 was employed. TCRdb ran its own pipeline on the public reads, namely fastp trimming at Q25 and MiXCR clone calling, and kept in-frame beta chains. One record per CDR3 amino acid sequence lists the most common genes and DNA. The sample table contains 750,000 to 950,000 distinct CDR3 sequences; only one count was recorded for about 12% of them. The ten top clones hold around 1.6% of the sample. These same records also appear under a second study, on yellow fever vaccine responses in identical twins.

Sequencing used PBMCs. The receptors were gathered from a woman between 18 and 29 years old in good health.

The V and J genes are TRBV10-3 and TRBJ2-7; TRBD2 agrees at 7 bases. Germline loops: CDR1 ENHRY, CDR2 SYGVKD. This CDR3 contains 14 residues. After removal of 6 bases from V and 4 bases from J, the junction contained 9 bases not matched to a gene. The CDR3 spells CAISVLDGRYEQYF. Here the CDR3 DNA reads TGTGCCATCAGCGTATTGGACGGGAGGTACGAGCAGTACTTC.

In this sample, this clonotype turned up a few times. The chain has TRBV3-1 and TRBJ2-5; D gene ambiguous. V lost 4 bases and J lost 4, with 16 bases in between. CDR1 and CDR2 (germline): LGHDT, YNNKEL (reference sequence). This CDR3 contains 15 residues. CDR3 amino acids: CASSPHWPSPETQYF. The CDR3 nucleotides are TGTGCCAGCAGCCCCCATTGGCCCTCCCCAGAGACCCAGTACTTC.

CDR3 protein: CAISDWGRNEQFF. The CDR3 coding sequence is TGTGCCATCAGTGATTGGGGCAGGAATGAGCAGTTCTTC. The chain uses TRBV10-3 and TRBJ2-1; D is perhaps TRBD1 (5 bases). Trimming took off 3 bases at V and 7 bases at J, with 10 bases between the two ends. Germline V gives CDR1 ENHRY, CDR2 SYGVKD. This CDR3 contains 13 residues.

This CDR3 reads CASLDAHTEAFF. Here the CDR3 DNA reads TGTGCCAGCCTCGATGCCCACACTGAAGCTTTCTTT. V usage is TRBV25-1 and J usage is TRBJ1-1; D is unclear. Germline assignment: CDR1 MGHDK and CDR2 SYGVNS. V was cut by 8 bases and J by 3 bases, with 10 bases left in between. The CDR3 is 12 residues long.

The chain employs TRBV20-1 and TRBJ2-5, with 9 bases aligning to TRBD1. The trim removed 5 bases at V and 5 bases at J, leaving 24 bases unmatched. CDR3 length: 19 amino acids. CDR1 and CDR2 (germline): DFQATT, SNEGSKA (reference sequence). This chain's CDR3 is CSALDVGGQGIVVDETQYF. In DNA, the CDR3 is TGCAGTGCTCTAGATGTTGGGGGACAGGGTATAGTTGTCGATGAGACCCAGTACTTC.

This rearrangement joins TRBV27 to TRBJ2-3; 10 bases align to TRBD2. Per the germline V gene, CDR1 is MNHEY and CDR2 is SMNVEV (reference sequence). The CDR3 contains 16 residues. V lost 5 bases to trimming and J lost 4 bases; unmatched junction nucleotides: 9. The CDR3 DNA is TGTGCCAGCAGTCACCAGCGGGGGGGCTTTTCAGATACGCAGTATTTT. Its protein is CASSHQRGGFSDTQYF.

This clonotype was detected a few times. The genes are TRBV20-1 and TRBJ2-2; D uncertain. Germline V gene data show CDR1 as DFQATT and CDR2 as SNEGSKA (reference sequence). V was cut by 1 base and J by 2 bases, with 5 bases left in between. CDR3 length equals 13 residues. CDR3 loop: CSARAQNTGELFF. The CDR3 DNA follows: TGCAGTGCTAGAGCTCAAAACACCGGGGAGCTGTTTTTT.

In this sample, this clonotype turned up a few times. The chain couples TRBV29-1 to TRBJ1-4; TRBD1 agrees at 10 bases. V lost 6 bases to trimming and J lost 4 bases; unmatched junction nucleotides: 8. Germline CDR1 and CDR2: SQVTM and ANQGSEA. The CDR3 is made up of 15 amino acids. This CDR3 reads CSVAGTGASNEKLFF. In DNA form, the CDR3 reads TGCAGCGTCGCCGGGACAGGGGCCAGTAATGAAAAACTGTTTTTT.

A few counts support this clonotype. This chain links TRBV12-3 or TRBV12-4 with TRBJ1-5, with no clear D. The CDR3 runs to 12 residues. V was cut by 5 bases and J by 8 bases, with 10 bases left in between. The DNA for the CDR3 is TGTGCCAGCAGTATGCACGGAGAGCCCCAGCATTTT. Its translation: CASSMHGEPQHF.

The chain is built from TRBV7-6 and TRBJ2-2; TRBD1 agrees at 9 bases. V was pared by 4 bases and J by 4 bases, with 4 bases of the junction left unmatched. This CDR3 is built from 15 residues. From germline, CDR1 is SGHVS and CDR2 FNYEAQ. The CDR3 protein is CASSWDRAFTGELFF. CDR3 nucleotide sequence: TGTGCCAGCAGCTGGGACAGGGCTTTCACCGGGGAGCTGTTTTTT.

This clonotype turned up a few times. The gene calls are TRBV24-1 and TRBJ2-1; 11 nucleotides align to TRBD2. From germline, CDR1 is KGHDR and CDR2 SFDVKD. The V gene end was trimmed by 5 bases and the J gene end by 6 bases; junction bases not matched to a gene: 17. CDR3 size: 19 residues. Here the CDR3 reads CATSAVTSGRSLSPNEQFF. The CDR3 nucleotides are TGTGCCACCAGTGCCGTAACTAGCGGGAGATCTTTGTCCCCCAATGAGCAGTTCTTC.

The chain carries TRBV11-3 and TRBJ2-3; perhaps TRBD1 as D (5 bases). CDR3 size: 14 residues. In germline, CDR1 is SGHNT, CDR2 YENEEA. V was cut by 4 bases and J by 0 bases, with 8 bases left in between. CDR3 loop: CASSSQDSTDTQYF. The CDR3 nucleotides read TGTGCCAGCAGCTCACAGGATAGCACAGATACGCAGTATTTT.

The chain combines TRBV4-1 with TRBJ2-3; 9 nucleotides align to TRBD2. The CDR3 has 16 residues. Germline trimming cut 3 bases from V and 4 bases from J; bases unmatched to any gene: 8. Per the germline V gene, CDR1 is MGHRA and CDR2 is YSYEKL. DNA for the CDR3: TGCGCCAGCAGCCACCCAAGGACTAGCGTTTCAGATACGCAGTATTTT. Protein product: CASSHPRTSVSDTQYF.

This clonotype was seen repeatedly, ten times or more. This chain connects TRBV5-1 to TRBJ2-3; D perhaps matches TRBD2 (6 bases). Germline lookup yields CDR1 SGHRS and CDR2 YFSETQ. The V end was cut by 4 bases, the J end by 3 bases, with 12 bases between. There are 14 residues in the CDR3. The CDR3 DNA is TGCGCCAGCAGCACCCCCGGGACTACAGATACGCAGTATTTT. It codes for CASSTPGTTDTQYF.

This clonotype appeared a few times. The gene calls are TRBV12-3 or TRBV12-4 and TRBJ2-4, with D possibly being TRBD1 (5 bases). The V and J ends lost 3 bases and 3 bases respectively, with 12 bases between them. The CDR3 length is 15 residues. CDR3 sequence reads: CASSFLVGVKNIQYF. The CDR3 region has the DNA TGTGCCAGCAGTTTTTTGGTAGGGGTCAAAAACATTCAGTACTTC.

This clonotype was found a few times. The chain has TRBV7-9 and TRBJ2-3; 9 bases line up with TRBD2. CDR3 length equals 15 residues. V trimming: 1 base; J trimming: 3 bases; junction bases outside the gene matches: 2. The V gene's germline CDR1 is SEHNR and CDR2 FQNEAQ (reference sequence). CDR3 sequence: CASSLVLAGTDTQYF. The CDR3 nucleotides read TGTGCCAGCAGCTTAGTCCTAGCGGGGACAGATACGCAGTATTTT. Full variable domain (remainder filled in from reference TRBV7-9 and TRBJ2-3): DTGVSQNPRHKITKRGQNVTFRCDPISEHNRLYWYRQTLGQGPEFLTYFQNEAQLEKSRLLSDRFSAERPKGSFSTLEIQRTEQGDSAMYLCASSLVLAGTDTQYFGPGTRLTVL.

In its sample, this clonotype was seen many times. This chain joins TRBV2 and TRBJ2-7, with a tentative D call TRBD1 (6 bases). Germline CDR1 SNHLY, CDR2 FYNNEI. The CDR3 sequence is 12 residues long. Trimming removed 6 bases at V and 3 bases at J, with 9 bases between. CDR3 DNA: TGTGCCAGCAGGGCGGACAGCTACGAGCAGTACTTC. This translates into CASRADSYEQYF. Combining the CDR3 with reference TRBV2 and TRBJ2-7 gives the whole variable domain EPEVTQTPSHQVTQMGQEVILRCVPISNHLYFYWYRQILGQKVEFLVSFYNNEISEKSEIFDDQFSVERPDGSNFTLKIRSTKLEDSAMYFCASRADSYEQYFGPGTRLTVT.

The gene calls are TRBV6-5 and TRBJ2-1; 7 nucleotides line up with TRBD2. In germline, CDR1 is MNHEY, CDR2 SVGAGI. V dropped 0 bases and J dropped 3; count of bases not matched to a gene: 8. CDR3 size: 17 residues. CDR3 sequence (DNA): TGTGCCAGCAGTTACTCGAGCCCCCGGGGGGTCTACAATGAGCAGTTCTTC. It encodes CASSYSSPRGVYNEQFF.

This clonotype was recorded many times. CDR3 residues: CASRGEEGGYNEQFF. DNA for the CDR3: TGTGCCAGCAGGGGAGAGGAAGGAGGGTACAATGAGCAGTTCTTC. The chain combines TRBV12-3 or TRBV12-4 with TRBJ2-1; D is possibly TRBD2 (6 bases). V was pared by 6 bases and J by 4 bases, with 16 bases between. The CDR3 contains 15 residues.

This rearrangement joins TRBV25-1 to TRBJ1-1; D gene ambiguous. CDR1 and CDR2 (germline): MGHDK, SYGVNS. V was clipped by 0 bases and J by 5 bases, with 16 bases between them. The CDR3 covers 16 residues. CDR3 in DNA: TGTGCCAGCAGTGAATACCCCCGTAGCCCGAGAACTGAAGCTTTCTTT. As protein: CASSEYPRSPRTEAFF.

This clonotype came up a few times. The genes are TRBV5-1 and TRBJ1-1, with D possibly matching TRBD1 (5 bases). The V gene's germline CDR1 is SGHRS and CDR2 YFSETQ. V lost 3 bases and J lost 4, with 10 bases in between. The CDR3 contains 13 residues. In DNA form, the CDR3 reads TGCGCCAGCAGCTGGGGGATCGGCACTGAAGCTTTCTTT. Encoded protein: CASSWGIGTEAFF.

The V gene is TRBV4-1, the J gene TRBJ2-3; possible D gene TRBD2, 6 bases. Per the germline V gene, CDR1 is MGHRA and CDR2 is YSYEKL. This CDR3 has 18 residues. Deletions cut 1 base from V and 10 bases from J, with 27 bases between. The CDR3 protein is CASSQVMALTTTGGAQYF. The CDR3 DNA is TGCGCCAGCAGCCAAGTCATGGCCCTAACTACCACAGGAGGGGCGCAGTATTTT.

This clonotype was detected only a few times. The chain employs TRBV7-9 and TRBJ1-1, with 7 bases fitting TRBD1. This CDR3 has 15 residues. Germline trimming cut 2 bases from V and 3 bases from J; bases unmatched to any gene: 6. Per germline, CDR1 SEHNR and CDR2 FQNEAQ (reference sequence). DNA for the CDR3: TGTGCCAGCAGCTTATCCGGGACAGTGTACACTGAAGCTTTCTTT. This encodes CASSLSGTVYTEAFF.